This TCR beta chain stems from a study of cytomegalovirus exposure and HLA in healthy donors. General study findings and limits: In a later analysis, common viral pathogens appeared linked to several of the most significant clusters. The study put some 150 TCR beta chains on its list as cytomegalovirus-associated.

The germline V gene has CDR1 MNHEY and CDR2 SVGAGI. Unmatched junction bases numbered 7, after V lost 6 bases and J lost 7 bases. The CDR3 extends over 14 amino acids. Of note for this clone: What it binds is not known.

The PCR made use of 60 Vbeta and 13 Jbeta primers. Produced via immunoSEQ multiplex PCR; TCRdb's table is partial and in-frame only. The sample has around 130,000 clones, around 77% seen once. This sequence was found in a woman in her forties or fifties in good health and CMV-seronegative. The chain recombines TRBV6-5 with TRBJ1-4; 8 nucleotides match TRBD1. The sample comprised PBMCs. The CDR3 reads CASRRTGRFEKLFF. CDR3 DNA: TGTGCCAGCAGGCGGACAGGGAGGTTTGAAAAACTGTTTTTT.